This record looks at one T cell receptor (beta chain) sequence and its context. Per the germline V gene, CDR1 is DFQATT and CDR2 is SNEGSKA (reference sequence). The CDR3 runs to 15 residues. Libraries were UMI-labeled 5' RACE TRB cDNA. TCRdb reprocessed the 5' RACE reads and reports one entry per CDR3 protein, with no DNA. Recorded for this sample: about 130,000 distinct CDR3 sequences. These data belong to a study of CXCR3-negative and CXCR3-positive naive CD8 T cells. Sample: naive CXCR3- CD8+ T cells from blood. The subset here: CD45RO-CCR7+CD27+CD95- naive CD8+ T cells lacking CXCR3 (TNR3-). This chain uses TRBV20-1 with TRBJ1-1; TCRdb outputs TRBD1, but without DNA this stays unchecked. The receptor comes from a human donor in good health. Some clones in this sample may be carry-over from other donors' samples. CDR3 residues: CSARSLGQVNTEAFF.